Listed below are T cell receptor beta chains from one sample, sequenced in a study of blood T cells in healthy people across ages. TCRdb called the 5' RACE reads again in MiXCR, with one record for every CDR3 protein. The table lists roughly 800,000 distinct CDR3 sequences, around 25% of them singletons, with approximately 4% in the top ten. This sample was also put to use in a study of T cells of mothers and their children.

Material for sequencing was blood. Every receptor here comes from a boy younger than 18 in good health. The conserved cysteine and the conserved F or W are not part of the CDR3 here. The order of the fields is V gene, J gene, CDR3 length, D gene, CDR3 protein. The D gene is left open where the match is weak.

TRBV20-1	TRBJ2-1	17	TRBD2	SARRVKGTSGRAYNEQF
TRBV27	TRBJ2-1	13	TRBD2	ASSRGTSDRNEQF
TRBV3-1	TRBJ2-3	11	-	ASTQAGSDTQY
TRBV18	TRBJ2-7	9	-	ASSRENEQY
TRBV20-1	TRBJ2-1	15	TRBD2	SARVLGASGTYNEQF
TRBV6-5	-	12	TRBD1	ASSRGQGNNEQY
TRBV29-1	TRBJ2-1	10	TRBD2	SVALAGVEQF
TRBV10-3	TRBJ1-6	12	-	AITADLNNSPLH
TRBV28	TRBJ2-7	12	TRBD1	ASSLGGTGGEQY
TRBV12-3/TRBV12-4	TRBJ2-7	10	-	ASSLDGIEQS
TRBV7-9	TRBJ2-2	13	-	ASSVTASNTGELF
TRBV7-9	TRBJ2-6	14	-	ASMVDRGDGANVLT
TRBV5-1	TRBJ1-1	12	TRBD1	ASTTGGPNTEAF
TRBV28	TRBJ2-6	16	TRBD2	ASSSIAGPSSGANVLT
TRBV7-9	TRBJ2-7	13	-	ASSLNSGVSYEQY
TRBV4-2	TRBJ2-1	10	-	ASSADMNEQF
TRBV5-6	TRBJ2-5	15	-	ASSLGQGNRIGETQY
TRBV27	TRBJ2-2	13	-	ASSRLRGNTGELF
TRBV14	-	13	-	ASSQEVGSAYEQY
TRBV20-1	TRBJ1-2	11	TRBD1	SARDRVNYGYT
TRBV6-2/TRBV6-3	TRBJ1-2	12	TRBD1	ASGTRDRVYGYT
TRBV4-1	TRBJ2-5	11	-	ASSLTTGETQY
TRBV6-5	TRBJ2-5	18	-	ASSSPQGGLAVTLRETQY
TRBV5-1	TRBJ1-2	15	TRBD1	ASSLESGTGAIYGYT
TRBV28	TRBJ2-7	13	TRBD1	ASSFRTGNSYEQY
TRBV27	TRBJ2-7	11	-	ASRFSDTYEQY
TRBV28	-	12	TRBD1	ANSRDRGEDEQF
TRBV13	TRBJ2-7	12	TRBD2	ASRVGGKGYEQY
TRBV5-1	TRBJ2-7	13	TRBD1	ASRTFRQGAYEQY
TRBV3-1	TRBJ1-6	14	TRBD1	ASSPNRGLFNSPLH
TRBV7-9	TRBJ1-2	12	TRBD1	ASSQGQGAGGYT
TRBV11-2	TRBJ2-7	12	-	ASSLDILTYEQY
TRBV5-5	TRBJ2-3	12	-	ASSVGRGRDTQY
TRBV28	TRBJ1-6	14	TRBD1	ASSTGVGSYNSPLH
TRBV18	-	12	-	ASSPRETYNEQF
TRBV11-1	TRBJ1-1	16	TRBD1	ASSPQSRQGAYYTEAF
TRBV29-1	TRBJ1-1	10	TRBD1	SALTGYTEAF
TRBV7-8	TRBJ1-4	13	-	ASSLSAVQAEKLF